Sequencing of this T cell receptor (beta chain) was carried out in a study of graft-versus-host responses after intestinal transplantation. The data were produced by immunoSEQ multiplex PCR, yet TCRdb's version contains in-frame clones alone and is incomplete. The top ten hold approximately 5.6% of the sample, which has some 90,000 clones, about 89% seen once. In the case of this clone: Its antigen remains unidentified.

The CDR3 totals 14 residues. Germline CDR1 reads SGHAT; CDR2 reads FQNNGV. V lost 1 base and J 7 bases, leaving 11 bases between the germline ends. The sequencing used unstimulated CD8+ T cells sorted from spleen or lymph node cells, collected before intestinal transplant. The chain joins TRBV11-2 to TRBJ2-4; TRBD2 is a possible D gene (5 bases). The source is a human donor who received an intestinal transplant. The DNA of the CDR3 is TGTGCCAGCAGCTTAGCGGGGTATTTGAACATTCAGTACTTC. It is translated as CASSLAGYLNIQYF. Full variable domain (outside the CDR3, taken from reference TRBV11-2 and TRBJ2-4): EAGVAQSPRYKIIEKRQSVAFWCNPISGHATLYWYQQILGQGPKLLIQFQNNGVVDDSQLPKDRFSAERLKGVDSTLKIQPAKLEDSAVYLCASSLAGYLNIQYFGAGTRLSVL.